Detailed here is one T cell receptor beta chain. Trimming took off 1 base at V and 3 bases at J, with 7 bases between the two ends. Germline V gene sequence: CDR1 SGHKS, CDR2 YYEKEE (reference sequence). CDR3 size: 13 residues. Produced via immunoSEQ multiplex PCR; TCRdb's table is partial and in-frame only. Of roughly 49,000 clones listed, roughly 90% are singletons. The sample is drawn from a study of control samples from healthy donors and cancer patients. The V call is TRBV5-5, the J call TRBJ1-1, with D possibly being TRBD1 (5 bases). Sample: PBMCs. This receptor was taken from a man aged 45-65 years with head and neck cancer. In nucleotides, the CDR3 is TGTGCCAGCAGCTTGCTCAGGGACACTGAAGCTTTCTTT. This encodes CASSLLRDTEAFF.